This T cell receptor beta chain appears in the sequencing data of a study of shared clonotypes between healthy human individuals (dated by TCRdb to about 2020). Broadly, across the study: The cohort included three men and a couple of women between 18 and 49 years of age. For each donor, CD4 naive and CD4 memory were each run on three plates, CD8 naive on two plates, and CD8 memory on one plate. To estimate repertoire size and how much clonotypes are shared between individuals, the study performed deep sequencing of blood TCR repertoires from about five healthy adults. Different laboratories and diverse techniques were used to prepare libraries and sequence TCR repertoires, to increase sequencing depth and limit assay-specific biases. Each donor's leukapheresis produced roughly between about 0.85 and 10 billion PBMCs. On the study overall, not on this receptor specifically: Clonotypes shared by all four sorted-subset donors showed higher generation probabilities than non-shared clonotypes. When several donors were compared, the shared fraction of clonotypes was around 5.1% for naive CD4, approximately 3.3% for naive CD8, roughly 2.5% for memory CD4, and approximately 0.4% for memory CD8. Naive subsets generally had larger estimated clonotype richness than memory subsets. Only blood was sampled, and tissue TCR repertoires likely differ from those in blood. Incomplete sequencing was indicated by rarefaction of sorted-subset datasets, despite the large sequencing depth. The genetic and exposure-history diversity represented was limited by the small number of donors. Pairwise subsampling indicated that sequencing depth was expected to affect the degree of clonotype sharing among donors.

Including cysteine and phenylalanine, the CDR3 has 14 amino acids. The only DNA kept is the CDR3, 42 bases in frame from the first base. CDR1 and CDR2 are read off the germline V gene (reference sequence) as WNHNN and SYGVQD. Clipping removes 6 bases from V and 0 bases from J, with 4 as the unmatched junction base count. Donors were healthy HIV-negative adults with no recently reported acute infections or vaccinations. Only Caucasian adults living in Nashville, Tennessee, USA were represented among the donors. Magnetic negative selection was used to enrich CD4+ T cells, after which naive cells were positively selected on CD45RA and the negative fraction became the memory subset. After blood collection by leukapheresis, PBMCs were isolated using Ficoll-Histopaque density gradient centrifugation and then cryopreserved in the vapor phase of liquid nitrogen. Purity and quantity of every magnetically sorted T cell population were checked by analytical flow cytometry. Each sorted fraction had its genomic DNA isolated and then quantified by UV absorbance on a Nanodrop 2000c.

This clone was recorded only once. The target of this receptor is not known. The sample holds no much larger clone one base away, and base qualities are not on file. Using the deep immunoSEQ assay, multiplex PCR amplified TCR CDR3 regions from genomic DNA. For each cell subset, the extracted genomic DNA was distributed evenly across all wells of several immunoSEQ 96-well plates, and each plate served as one replicate. For sorted subsets, approximately 190 ng genomic DNA, equal to tens of thousands of T cell genomes, was loaded into each replicate PCR. Purified libraries were quantified with a Qubit 3.0 fluorometer, sized on a Bioanalyzer 2100, and re-quantified with the KAPA Library Quantification kit. A separate single-read 150-cycle Illumina NextSeq 550 flow cell was used to sequence each immunoSEQ 96-well plate. On the authors' methods: Because the immunoSEQ output included only junctional sequences and no quality scores, the filtering could not be the same as the filtering used for full-length reads. To assign V/J genes and CDR3, sequences were annotated against IMGT germline references using PyIR, a Python wrapper for IgBLAST v1.9. Reads were filtered out if the reads had weak V/J assignments (E-value above 1e-6), no CDR3, stop codons, out-of-frame junctions, or ambiguous translated residues. V3J clonotypes were defined as sequences sharing the same inferred V gene, J gene, and CDR3 amino acid sequence. The percentage overlap between two repertoires was calculated by dividing the number of shared unique clonotypes by the size of the smaller repertoire. Repertoire richness was assessed with RTK rarefaction, the Chao1 estimator, and Recon v2.1 estimates of unobserved clonotypes. Generation probabilities were computed with OLGA for all TCRbeta clonotypes obtained by the gDNA method from several donors. The clones in this table, taken by TCRdb from immuneACCESS, are in-frame only. Not every clone is retained; where verified, under half of the shortfall comes from an unresolved V gene, and the cause of the rest is unknown. V and J calls and clone size are those listed in that table; D and trimming were worked out from the DNA. The sample profile shows some 1.5 million clones; around 97% of them were found once. The ten largest clones capture more than 0.9% of the sample.

The sample comprised naive CD4+ T cells sorted from blood. Taken with the paper, the label for cell subset or site translates to: CD45RA+ positively selected. This receptor chain uses TRBV10-1 and TRBJ2-7, with 8 bases matching TRBD1. The sequence derives from a man between 25 and 39 years old in good health. The DNA sequence is as follows: TGCGCCAGCAGATGGGACAGGCTCTCCTACGAGCAGTACTTC. The resulting protein is CASRWDRLSYEQYF.